This T cell receptor (beta chain) was captured in a study of neurological immune-mediated disorders (dated by TCRdb to the late 2010s). In the study overall: The study compared peripheral blood TCR-beta repertoires of HTLV-I-associated myelopathy (HAM/TSP) patients, multiple sclerosis patients and healthy controls using UMI-based sequencing. Longitudinal samples, technical triplicates and paired sorted CD4+ and CD8+ T-cell subsets, alongside PBMC samples, were included among the approximately 110 TCR-beta libraries. Of the approximately 70 subjects in the cohort, around 15 were HAM/TSP patients, about 34 were multiple sclerosis patients, and some 20 were healthy controls. Here is what the overall study found, with its caveats: TCR clonal expansion was highest in HAM/TSP patients and lowest in MS patients, with MS patients falling below even healthy controls. Across subjects, expanded clones never shared an identical CDR3 amino acid sequence, which suggests that the TCR-beta repertoires in every group were private.

The table lists this clonotype with many counts. No antigen is known for it. Base qualities are not provided; no much larger clone lies one nucleotide away. The healthy controls were volunteers from a blood bank in Maryland, USA. For the unsorted PBMC libraries, 2 million PBMCs were stored in RNAlater at -80 degrees C until RNA extraction and were used to generate the libraries. Peripheral blood underwent Ficoll-Hypaque density gradient centrifugation to isolate PBMCs, which were then cryopreserved in liquid nitrogen. Via the germline V gene, CDR1 is SGHRS and CDR2 YFSETQ. The CDR3 numbers 13 residues from cysteine through phenylalanine. The sequence is cut down to CDR3 DNA, 39 bases in frame from base 1. The V end loses 0 bases and the J end loses 0 bases, and a stretch of 4 bases separates them. cDNA was synthesized by template-switch 5'RACE using a primer with a 10-nucleotide random unique molecular identifier that tagged each TCR transcript. Every sequencing run covered 15-18 subjects and yielded more than 170 million TCR-beta sequences. Total RNA was extracted with the RNeasy kit. Using the KAPA Real-time Library Amplification kit, TCR-beta VDJ regions were amplified with primers for the TCR constant region and the 5'RACE anchor. Sample indexes and Illumina adaptors were added in a first PCR, and a second PCR then increased library yield. After Ampure bead purification, the roughly 650 bp TCR product was size-selected on a 2% E-gel SizeSelection system. Before pooling, library quality was assessed on a Bioanalyzer, concentration was determined with Qubit, and library quantification was performed with the Kapa Library Quantification kit. An Illumina HiSeq 2500 was used to sequence the libraries paired-end at 2 x 150 bp. To increase sequence diversity, about 23-30% phiX was spiked into each library pool. As for the authors' bioinformatics: The UMI-based MiGEC pipeline processed quality-filtered reads and removed over 90% of raw TCR sequences during error correction. IMGT germline references were used for alignment of VDJ genes, and clonotypes were defined by a unique CDR3 amino acid sequence together with V-J genes. Clonal expansion, Shannon diversity and CDR3 relatedness (CalcPairwiseDistances, ClusterSamples) were evaluated with VDJtools, and phylogenetic trees were built with CLCbio workbench. Clones with at least 8 unique UMIs were defined as expanded, with this threshold being based on coefficient-of-variation modelling across technical triplicates. TCRdb trimmed the raw reads at Q25, called clones with MiXCR and kept productive beta chains. A single entry per CDR3 protein holds the most common genes and DNA from its merged rows. TCRdb's processing, not the study's, gives the V and J calls here. Recorded for this sample are about 79,000 distinct CDR3 sequences; 13% to 15% of them occurred a single time. The top ten constitute approximately 7.5% of the sample.

Sequencing was performed on PBMCs. Recombination linked TRBV5-1 to TRBJ2-7; no D gene call is confident. The receptor comes from a woman in her forties or fifties in good health. The nucleotides read TGCGCCAGCAGCTTGGTGGGCTCCTACGAGCAGTACTTC. The translation is CASSLVGSYEQYF.